Following are 14 T cell receptor beta chains from one sample sequenced in a study of blood T cell repertoires in COVID-19. TCRdb's table, derived via immunoSEQ multiplex PCR, lists solely in-frame clones and lacks some. The sample yields approximately 71,000 clones, 88% seen once. Sequenced input: peripheral blood. These TCRs come from a human donor in a cohort sampled during active COVID-19.

The V and J genes are TRBV7-9 and TRBJ2-7; D perhaps matches TRBD1 (6 bases). Trimming stripped 5 bases from V and 4 bases from J, with 12 bases between. CDR1 and CDR2 from the germline V gene are SEHNR and FQNEAQ (reference sequence). The CDR3 length is 13 residues. CDR3 sequence: CASSLRDKYEQYF. The CDR3 coding sequence is TGTGCCAGCAGCCTCCGGGACAAGTACGAGCAGTACTTC.

The chain joins TRBV5-4 to TRBJ2-3; TRBD2 agrees at 8 bases. V shed 4 bases and J 3 bases; nucleotides not matched to a gene: 10. The CDR3 length is 16 residues. Germline CDR1 is SGHNT and CDR2 is YYREEE (reference sequence). CDR3 amino acids: CASSPRRGAGTDTQYF. The CDR3 DNA follows: TGTGCCAGCAGCCCGAGGCGGGGGGCCGGGACAGATACGCAGTATTTT.

V is TRBV7-2 and J is TRBJ2-7, with 11 bases identical to TRBD2. V shed 5 bases and J 3 bases; nucleotides not matched to a gene: 3. Germline CDR1 is SGHTA and CDR2 is FQGNSA. The length of the CDR3 is 14 residues. The CDR3 protein is CASSPTSGNYEQYF. DNA for the CDR3: TGTGCCAGCAGCCCGACTAGCGGGAACTACGAGCAGTACTTC. Complete variable domain (other parts from reference TRBV7-2 and TRBJ2-7): GAGVSQSPSNKVTEKGKDVELRCDPISGHTALYWYRQSLGQGLEFLIYFQGNSAPDKSGLPSDRFSAERTGGSVSTLTIQRTQQEDSAVYLCASSPTSGNYEQYFGPGTRLTVT.

The chain carries TRBV5-1 and TRBJ2-5; 7 positions agree with TRBD1. Germline V CDR1 and CDR2: SGHRS, YFSETQ. V trimming: 7 bases; J trimming: 4 bases; junction bases outside the gene matches: 13. This CDR3 is built from 15 residues. The CDR3, as DNA: TGCGCCAGCGACCCGGCGACAGGGAGAGGAGAGACCCAGTACTTC. Its translation is CASDPATGRGETQYF.

The chain joins TRBV27 to TRBJ2-7; D perhaps matches TRBD2 (6 bases). Germline CDR1 reads MNHEY; CDR2 reads SMNVEV (reference sequence). Trimming took off 3 bases at V and 12 bases at J, with 21 bases between the two ends. The CDR3 has 14 residues. The CDR3 coding sequence is TGTGCCAGCAGTTTCAGCAATAATATCGGGGGACCGTACTTC. This sequence encodes CASSFSNNIGGPYF.

This clone showed up just once. This chain links TRBV29-1 with TRBJ2-1; D perhaps matches TRBD2 (6 bases). The CDR3 totals 13 residues. Germline V lookup: CDR1 SQVTM, CDR2 ANQGSEA. The V end lost 4 bases, the J end lost 8 bases, and 15 bases lay between the germline ends. CDR3 residues: CSVGRGMGDEQFF. The CDR3 coding sequence is TGCAGCGTTGGGCGCGGGATGGGGGATGAGCAGTTCTTC.

This chain joins TRBV19 and TRBJ1-6, with D perhaps matching TRBD1 (6 bases). This CDR3 is 17 amino acids long. Germline V gives CDR1 LNHDA, CDR2 SQIVND (reference sequence). V was pared by 6 bases and J by 5 bases, with 20 bases between. CDR3 nucleotide sequence: TGTGCCAGTAGGACAACCGGGACAACAGGAGATAATTCACCCCTCCACTTT. Residues: CASRTTGTTGDNSPLHF. Drawing the rest from reference TRBV19 and TRBJ1-6, the complete variable domain is DGGITQSPKYLFRKEGQNVTLSCEQNLNHDAMYWYRQDPGQGLRLIYYSQIVNDFQKGDIAEGYSVSREKKESFPLTVTSAQKNPTAFYLCASRTTGTTGDNSPLHFGNGTRLTVT.

The sample holds one count of this clone. The chain recombines TRBV19 with TRBJ2-2; 10 bases are shared with TRBD2. V lost 7 bases to trimming and J lost 8 bases; unmatched junction nucleotides: 13. Germline V gene lookup returns CDR1 LNHDA and CDR2 SQIVND (reference sequence). CDR3 length: 16 residues. CDR3 nucleotide sequence: TGTGCCAGTACCCCAGGGATGCTAGCGGGGGCTGGGGAGCTGTTTTTT. Its protein product is CASTPGMLAGAGELFF.

The chain joins TRBV27 to TRBJ2-7; TRBD2 aligns across 10 bases. There are 17 residues in the CDR3. Per the germline V gene, CDR1 is MNHEY and CDR2 is SMNVEV (reference sequence). The V segment lost 4 bases and the J segment 1 base; nucleotides outside the gene matches: 10. In DNA, the CDR3 is TGTGCCAGCAGTTCGCGAGTCGAGCGGGGGGGTTCCTACGAGCAGTACTTC. Translation gives CASSSRVERGGSYEQYF.

This chain uses TRBV7-2 with TRBJ2-5, with 11 positions matching TRBD2. From germline, CDR1 is SGHTA and CDR2 FQGNSA. CDR3 length: 15 residues. With V trimmed by 10 bases and J by 4 bases, 11 bases remained unmatched. CDR3 amino acids: CATKPLAGVVETQYF. The CDR3 nucleotides are TGTGCCACAAAACCACTAGCGGGAGTAGTAGAGACCCAGTACTTC.

The chain links TRBV18 to TRBJ1-3; D not resolved. The germline V and J ends were trimmed by 0 bases and 0 bases, with 6 bases remaining between them. CDR1 is KGHSH, CDR2 LQKENI, per germline. The CDR3 has 15 amino acids. In DNA, the CDR3 is TGTGCCAGCTCACCACCGTCACACTCTGGAAACACCATATATTTT. It specifies CASSPPSHSGNTIYF.

This clone was counted a single time. V is TRBV3-1 (or the pseudogene TRBV3-2) and J is TRBJ2-7; 7 nucleotides align to TRBD1. With 4 bases clipped from V and 2 bases from J, the junction kept 5 bases outside the gene matches. Germline V gene sequence: CDR1 LGHDT, CDR2 YNNKEL (reference sequence). The CDR3 covers 14 residues. In nucleotides, the CDR3 is TGTGCCAGCAGCCCACAGGGGTGGCCCTACGAGCAGTACTTC. Protein: CASSPQGWPYEQYF.

In this sample, this clone turned up once. V gene TRBV27 combines with J gene TRBJ2-3; tentative D call: TRBD1 (6 bases). Germline CDR1 MNHEY, CDR2 SMNVEV (reference sequence). Trimming took off 2 bases at V and 1 base at J, with 13 bases between the two ends. The CDR3 extends over 16 amino acids. CDR3 amino acids: CASSLGGWLGTDTQYF. The CDR3 bases are TGTGCCAGCAGTTTAGGGGGCTGGTTGGGCACAGATACGCAGTATTTT.

This chain connects TRBV19 to TRBJ2-1, with TRBD2 matching 8 bases. This CDR3 region has 24 residues. The V and J ends lost 1 base and 2 bases, in that order; junction bases with no gene match: 28. Looked up from germline, CDR1 is LNHDA and CDR2 is SQIVND (reference sequence). The CDR3 bases are TGTGCCAGTAGTATAGCCCTGATCGGGGGGAAAGTAGCGGGGCCCTTTGGTCCCTACAATGAGCAGTTCTTC. The encoded protein is CASSIALIGGKVAGPFGPYNEQFF.